Below, 31 T cell receptor beta chains from the same sample are listed, as sequenced in a study of shared clonotypes between healthy human individuals (dated by TCRdb to the early 2020s). The library was prepared using the immunoSEQ multiplex PCR assay. The table was pulled from immuneACCESS by TCRdb, which kept in-frame rearrangements only. Such tables lose some clones; where checked, under half of the loss comes from unresolved V genes, and the rest has no known cause. The sample has 850,000 to 1,200,000 clones on record, about 74% of them singletons. Around 1.5% of the sample lies in the top ten. Material for sequencing was memory CD4+ T cells sorted from blood. The sample's cell subset or site label, decoded: CD45RA-negative fraction. These receptors all stem from a man younger than 35 in good health.

The table lists this clone with a count of one. This chain joins TRBV7-2 and TRBJ1-4, with D possibly TRBD1 on 6 matching bases. Trimming pared 5 bases from V and 11 bases from J, leaving 15 bases between. Germline loops: CDR1 SGHTA, CDR2 FQGNSA. The CDR3 is 13 residues long. CDR3 protein: CASSPAGGDKLFF. The CDR3 DNA reads as TGTGCCAGCAGCCCAGCGGGGGGCGATAAACTGTTTTTT. The whole variable domain, remainder taken from reference TRBV7-2 and TRBJ1-4, is GAGVSQSPSNKVTEKGKDVELRCDPISGHTALYWYRQSLGQGLEFLIYFQGNSAPDKSGLPSDRFSAERTGGSVSTLTIQRTQQEDSAVYLCASSPAGGDKLFFGSGTQLSVL.

The chain links TRBV5-4 to TRBJ2-4, with D perhaps assigned TRBD1 or TRBD2 (5 bases each). CDR1 and CDR2 from the germline V gene are SGHNT and YYREEE (reference sequence). V lost 0 bases and J lost 6, with 7 bases in between. This CDR3 contains 13 residues. CDR3 sequence reads: CASSLVGGNIQYF. The CDR3 DNA is TGTGCCAGCAGCTTGGTTGGGGGAAACATTCAGTACTTC.

The rearrangement links TRBV30 to TRBJ2-7; TRBD1 agrees at 7 bases. Per germline, CDR1 GTSNPN and CDR2 SVGIG (reference sequence). The V gene end was trimmed by 2 bases and the J gene end by 11 bases; junction bases not matched to a gene: 6. There are 11 residues in the CDR3. This CDR3 is CAWSHGTVEYF. The CDR3 DNA reads as TGTGCCTGGAGTCATGGGACAGTAGAGTACTTC.

The J gene is TRBJ1-1, the V gene TRBV2, with D unresolved. The V end lost 6 bases, the J end lost 4 bases, and 9 bases lay between the germline ends. Germline CDR1 and CDR2: SNHLY and FYNNEI. The CDR3 spans 12 residues. The CDR3: CASRRESTEAFF. The CDR3, as DNA: TGTGCCAGCAGGAGGGAGTCCACTGAAGCTTTCTTT.

This chain joins TRBV9 and TRBJ2-3, with 13 nucleotides matching TRBD2. Germline CDR1 and CDR2: SGDLS and YYNGEE. Trimming took 4 bases from V and 2 from J; bases not matched to a gene: 4. The CDR3 totals 16 residues. The DNA of the CDR3 is TGTGCCAGCAGCCCGGGGACTAGCGGGGTCACAGATACGCAGTATTTT. Its protein is CASSPGTSGVTDTQYF. The complete variable domain, with remaining parts taken from reference TRBV9 and TRBJ2-3, reads DSGVTQTPKHLITATGQRVTLRCSPRSGDLSVYWYQQSLDQGLQFLIQYYNGEERAKGNILERFSAQQFPDLHSELNLSSLELGDSALYFCASSPGTSGVTDTQYFGPGTRLTVL.

This clone has a single count. With a far larger clone one base away, a read error is the likely cause. V and J are TRBV11-2 and TRBJ1-6; tentative D call: TRBD1 (6 bases). CDR3 length: 15 amino acids. V was trimmed by 0 bases and J by 13 bases, leaving 16 bases between them. CDR1 is SGHAT and CDR2 is FQNNGV in the germline V gene. In DNA, the CDR3 is TGTGCCAGCAGCTTAGAAGTAGGGGGGACCAAGCCCCTCCACTTT. It specifies CASSLEVGGTKPLHF.

The chain combines TRBV6-5 with TRBJ2-3; tentative D call: TRBD1 (5 bases). Germline V gene sequence: CDR1 MNHEY, CDR2 SVGAGI. Trimming stripped 6 bases from V and 10 bases from J, with 20 bases between. CDR3 length: 14 amino acids. The CDR3 DNA follows: TGTGCCAGCAGCCCTACTGCAGGGCAGGGCTCGCAGTATTTT. Its protein is CASSPTAGQGSQYF.

The rearrangement links TRBV21-1 to TRBJ1-1. TRBV21-1 constitutes a pseudogene. This CDR3 contains 17 residues. DNA for the CDR3: TGTGCCAGCAGCAGCCGAACCAGAACCCGGATGAACACTGAAGCTTTCTTT. As protein: CASSSRTRTRMNTEAFF.

This clone was counted only a few times. The chain is built from TRBV5-4 and TRBJ1-2, with unresolved D. CDR3 length: 15 amino acids. CDR1 SGHNT and CDR2 YYREEE come from the germline V gene (reference sequence). The V end was cut by 5 bases, the J end by 4 bases, with 18 bases between. The CDR3 DNA sequence: TGTGCCAGCAGGAATGACACCCTTGGCCCCTATGGCTACACCTTC. Translation: CASRNDTLGPYGYTF.

The rearrangement links TRBV2 to TRBJ1-1; 7 bases align to TRBD1. The germline V gene encodes CDR1 SNHLY and CDR2 FYNNEI. This CDR3 spans 12 amino acids. V gave up 6 bases and J gave up 4 bases; unmatched junction bases: 2. The DNA for the CDR3 is TGTGCCAGCAGATCAGGGGGCACTGAAGCTTTCTTT. Its protein product is CASRSGGTEAFF.

On this clone itself: The junction and the germline gene differ at one end; a read error may be behind it. Additional DNA sequences in this sample encode the identical CDR3. The chain carries TRBV7-9 and TRBJ2-7; TRBD1 might be the D (7 bases). The germline CDR1 and CDR2 sequences are SEHNR and FQNEAQ (reference sequence). The CDR3 covers 13 residues. CDR3 sequence: CASRPGEGGTAVF. Written as DNA, the CDR3 is TGTGCCAGTAGACCTGGGGAAGGGGGGACAGCCGTCTTC.

This sequence joins TRBV5-5 and TRBJ1-2, with D maybe TRBD1 (5 bases). The CDR3 is 12 amino acids. Trimming removed 4 bases from V and 8 bases from J, with 12 bases in between. CDR1 and CDR2 from the germline V gene are SGHKS and YYEKEE (reference sequence). CDR3 amino acids: CASSSSGLGYTF. The CDR3 bases are TGTGCCAGCAGCAGTTCGGGGCTAGGCTACACCTTC. The full variable domain, in which reference TRBV5-5 and TRBJ1-2 provide the parts outside the CDR3, is DAGVTQSPTHLIKTRGQQVTLRCSPISGHKSVSWYQQVLGQGPQFIFQYYEKEERGRGNFPDRFSARQFPNYSSELNVNALLLGDSALYLCASSSSGLGYTFGSGTRLTVV.

The gene calls are TRBV10-3 and TRBJ2-2, with TRBD1 as a possible D gene (6 bases). V lost 10 bases to trimming and J lost 1 base, with 13 bases between them. This CDR3 has 14 residues. Looked up from germline, CDR1 is ENHRY and CDR2 is SYGVKD. Written as DNA, the CDR3 is TGTGCCACCGGGACAAAGATGAACACCGGGGAGCTGTTTTTT. It translates to CATGTKMNTGELFF.

The chain links TRBV2 to TRBJ2-3; D gene unclear. This CDR3 has 12 residues. The V and J ends lost 6 bases and 2 bases respectively, with 6 bases between them. Germline V lookup: CDR1 SNHLY, CDR2 FYNNEI. The CDR3 DNA follows: TGTGCCAGCAGAGACAACACAGATACGCAGTATTTT. Encoded protein: CASRDNTDTQYF.

V gene TRBV7-2 combines with J gene TRBJ2-5; possible D gene TRBD2, 6 bases. The CDR3 is 14 residues long. Trimming took 8 bases from V and 4 from J, leaving 17 bases between them. In germline, CDR1 is SGHTA, CDR2 FQGNSA. CDR3 in DNA: TGTGCCAGCGGTATGGGCGGGGTATCAGAGACCCAGTACTTC. Protein sequence: CASGMGGVSETQYF.

This clone was found once. The chain couples TRBV15 to TRBJ1-4; D gene uncertain. Trimming removed 3 bases at V and 8 bases at J, with 19 bases between. This CDR3 is 16 amino acids long. From germline, CDR1 is LNHNV and CDR2 YYDKDF (reference sequence). The CDR3 is CATSRDRYTMGEKLFF. CDR3 nucleotides: TGTGCCACCAGCAGGGATAGGTACACGATGGGGGAAAAACTGTTTTTT.

Turning to this clone: At the DNA level, this CDR3 is encoded by other sequences in the same sample as well. The chain joins TRBV10-3 to TRBJ2-7; no firm D call. The CDR3 spans 14 residues. V dropped 0 bases and J dropped 2 bases, with 8 bases sitting between them. Germline assignment: CDR1 ENHRY and CDR2 SYGVKD. CDR3 in DNA: TGTGCCATCAGTGAGTCGGTGGCAGCCTACGAGCAGTACTTC. Amino acid sequence: CAISESVAAYEQYF.

Turning to this clone: This may be a read error, as it is one base from a much larger clone. Other DNA sequences in the sample encode the same CDR3. The chain uses TRBV9 and TRBJ2-3; D call uncertain. Looked up from germline, CDR1 is SGDLS and CDR2 is YYNGEE. With 2 bases removed from V and 6 bases from J, the gap between germline ends came to 4 bases. The CDR3 consists of 11 residues. CDR3 protein: CASSVGDTQYF. The CDR3 nucleotides are TGTGCCAGCAGCGTCGGGGATACGCAGTATTTT.

This clone was seen only a few times. The junction departs from the called germline gene at one end, perhaps through a read error. This chain links TRBV18 with TRBJ2-1, with 10 bases fitting TRBD2. CDR3 size: 16 residues. Germline-derived CDR1 and CDR2 are KGHSH and LQKENI. CDR3 region: CASSPPSGGALGEQFF. The CDR3 DNA follows: TGTGCCAGCTCCCCACCCAGCGGGGGGGCCCTGGGTGAGCAGTTCTTC.

Note on this clone: Other DNA sequences from this sample encode an identical CDR3 as well. The chain carries TRBV18 and TRBJ2-3; D perhaps matches TRBD2 (6 bases). Germline lookup yields CDR1 KGHSH and CDR2 LQKENI. The CDR3 runs 13 residues. The germline V and J ends were trimmed by 6 bases and 3 bases, with 10 bases remaining between them. Here the CDR3 DNA reads TGTGCCAGCTCGCCGGGAGCTACAGATACGCAGTATTTT. Translated, it gives CASSPGATDTQYF.

The rearrangement joins TRBV11-3 to TRBJ2-7; D possibly corresponds to TRBD2 (5 bases). Trimming removed 5 bases at V and 6 bases at J, with 11 bases between. CDR3 length: 12 residues. CDR1 is SGHNT and CDR2 is YENEEA in the germline V gene. The CDR3 spells CASSRFGSEQYF. In DNA, the CDR3 is TGTGCCAGCAGCCGGTTTGGGAGCGAGCAGTACTTC.

V and J are TRBV19 and TRBJ1-2; tentatively, D is TRBD1 (6 bases). V was trimmed by 6 bases and J by 4 bases, leaving 15 bases between them. CDR1 and CDR2 (germline): LNHDA, SQIVND (reference sequence). This CDR3 region has 14 residues. DNA for the CDR3: TGTGCCAGTAGAGAAAGCAGGGGCCTCTATGGCTACACCTTC. The encoded protein is CASRESRGLYGYTF.

This clone appeared a few times. The rearrangement uses TRBV10-1 and TRBJ1-6, with no clear D. The CDR3 sequence is 15 residues long. Trimming removed 8 bases at V and 0 bases at J, with 11 bases between. CDR1 and CDR2 from the germline V gene are WNHNN and SYGVQD (reference sequence). In nucleotides, the CDR3 is TGCGCCAGCTTCGGCGGTAGCTCCTATAATTCACCCCTCCACTTT. It translates to CASFGGSSYNSPLHF.

In the case of this clone: In the same sample, other DNA sequences code for this CDR3. This chain connects TRBV2 to TRBJ2-7; 9 bases map to TRBD2. Unmatched junction bases numbered 2, after V lost 5 bases and J lost 0 bases. The CDR3 runs to 14 residues. Germline CDR1 reads SNHLY; CDR2 reads FYNNEI. CDR3: CASSYSGSSYEQYF. CDR3 DNA sequence: TGTGCCAGCAGTTATAGCGGGAGCTCCTACGAGCAGTACTTC.

V gene TRBV5-6 combines with J gene TRBJ2-5; D ambiguous. The CDR3 runs 12 residues. V was trimmed by 2 bases and J by 2 bases, leaving 4 bases between them. Germline CDR1 is SGHDT and CDR2 is YYEEEE. Here the CDR3 reads CASSFLQETQYF. The CDR3 nucleotides read TGTGCCAGCAGCTTCCTACAAGAGACCCAGTACTTC.

The chain couples TRBV6-1 to TRBJ1-3; D ambiguous. Trimming removed 11 bases at V and 4 bases at J, with 9 bases between. CDR1 and CDR2 from the germline V gene are MNHNS and SASEGT. This CDR3 region has 11 residues. CDR3 sequence: CAVIGGNTIYF. The CDR3 nucleotides are TGTGCCGTAATCGGGGGAAACACCATATATTTT.

A note on this clone: A much larger clone sits a single nucleotide away, making a read error possible. Since no conserved phenylalanine or tryptophan closes the CDR3, a read error is the likely cause. The genes are TRBV29-1 and TRBJ2-2; TRBD1 is a possible D gene (5 bases). The CDR3 is 15 residues long. V dropped 6 bases and J dropped 0 bases, with 14 bases sitting between them. Germline V gene data show CDR1 as SQVTM and CDR2 as ANQGSEA. The CDR3 DNA is TGCAGCGTACCTCGGCAGGGCGCGAACACCGGGGAGCTGTTTTCT. Translated, it gives CSVPRQGANTGELFS.

This sequence joins TRBV5-1 and TRBJ1-3, with D perhaps matching TRBD1 (6 bases). This CDR3 is 17 amino acids long. V was cut by 0 bases and J by 1 base, with 14 bases left in between. Per the germline V gene, CDR1 is SGHRS and CDR2 is YFSETQ. The CDR3 nucleotides read TGCGCCAGCAGCTTGGAAGGGGGGCGAAGGTCTGGAAACACCATATATTTT. Amino acid sequence: CASSLEGGRRSGNTIYF.

Concerning this clone itself: A much larger clonotype is one base distant, so this may be a read error. The chain couples TRBV2 to TRBJ2-7; 11 bases are a match to TRBD1. The CDR3 is made up of 15 amino acids. The germline CDR1 and CDR2 sequences are SNHLY and FYNNEI. After removal of 6 bases from V and 3 bases from J, the junction contained 7 bases not matched to a gene. DNA for the CDR3: TGTGCCAGCAGCCCCCCCGGGACAGGGGGCTACGAGCAGTACTTC. Translating it yields CASSPPGTGGYEQYF. Full variable domain (outside the CDR3, taken from reference TRBV2 and TRBJ2-7): EPEVTQTPSHQVTQMGQEVILRCVPISNHLYFYWYRQILGQKVEFLVSFYNNEISEKSEIFDDQFSVERPDGSNFTLKIRSTKLEDSAMYFCASSPPGTGGYEQYFGPGTRLTVT.

The chain has TRBV7-2 and TRBJ1-5, with unresolved D. The germline V and J ends were trimmed by 5 bases and 4 bases, with 9 bases remaining between them. Germline V gene data show CDR1 as SGHTA and CDR2 as FQGNSA. CDR3 length: 13 residues. CDR3 in amino acids: CASSATRNQPQHF. CDR3 nucleotides: TGTGCCAGCAGCGCGACACGGAATCAGCCCCAGCATTTT.

Of note for this clone: Only one base separates this from a far larger clonotype, so it likely reflects a read error. The same CDR3 can be traced to other DNA sequences in this sample. The chain uses TRBV13 and TRBJ2-6; D perhaps matches TRBD1 (5 bases). The V end lost 5 bases, the J end lost 3 bases, and 14 bases lay between the germline ends. The CDR3 has 16 residues. In germline, CDR1 is PRHDT, CDR2 FYEKMQ (reference sequence). The CDR3 region is CASSPPGALGANVLTF. CDR3 in DNA: TGTGCCAGCAGCCCGCCTGGGGCGCTTGGGGCCAACGTCCTGACTTTC.